Each of the 25 T cell receptor beta chains below was sequenced from the same sample in a study of OX40 agonist ivuxolimab in advanced cancers. Profiled with immunoSEQ multiplex PCR; TCRdb holds only in-frame clones, not every one. The sample holds 90,000 to 120,000 clones, 90% seen once. Material: CD4+ or CD8+ T cells sorted from blood, obtained in a trial of the OX40 agonist ivuxolimab. The receptor set was obtained from an adult with an advanced solid tumor such as melanoma, head and neck, liver or kidney cancer.

The chain employs TRBV4-2 and TRBJ2-5; TRBD2 matches at 12 bases. Looked up from germline, CDR1 is LGHNA and CDR2 is YNFKEQ. The CDR3 has 16 amino acids. V was pared by 0 bases and J by 4 bases, with 3 bases of the junction left unmatched. CDR3 bases: TGTGCCAGCAGCCAAGAGGCTAGCGGGAGGGCAGAGACCCAGTACTTC. Its translation: CASSQEASGRAETQYF.

The chain has TRBV6-1 and TRBJ1-4; no clear D gene. Trimming stripped 3 bases from V and 9 bases from J, with 11 bases between. The germline gives CDR1 MNHNS, CDR2 SASEGT. This CDR3 comprises 13 residues. CDR3 protein: CASSEGFSQKLFF. CDR3 sequence (DNA): TGTGCCAGCAGTGAGGGTTTTTCACAAAAACTGTTTTTT.

The genes are TRBV27 and TRBJ2-3; D is ambiguous. This CDR3 is built from 15 residues. Trimming took off 0 bases at V and 0 bases at J, with 7 bases between the two ends. In germline, CDR1 is MNHEY, CDR2 SMNVEV (reference sequence). The CDR3: CASSLSRPSTDTQYF. Written as DNA, the CDR3 is TGTGCCAGCAGTTTATCCAGGCCGAGCACAGATACGCAGTATTTT.

This sequence joins TRBV14 and TRBJ1-3; D not resolved. Germline CDR1 and CDR2: SGHDN and FVKESK. The CDR3 consists of 16 residues. V was clipped by 4 bases and J by 0 bases, with 13 bases between them. The CDR3 coding sequence is TGTGCCAGCAGCCCTCAGTTGGCCACCTCTGGAAACACCATATATTTT. Its translation: CASSPQLATSGNTIYF.

The chain is built from TRBV11-2 and TRBJ2-5; possibly TRBD2 for D (6 bases). V was trimmed by 6 bases and J by 1 base, leaving 9 bases between them. This CDR3 comprises 13 residues. Per germline, CDR1 SGHAT and CDR2 FQNNGV. CDR3 nucleotide sequence: TGTGCCAGCAGTCTAGCGCTCCAAGAGACCCAGTACTTC. Translation gives CASSLALQETQYF.

The rearrangement links TRBV6-5 to TRBJ2-3; no firm D call. The germline V gene encodes CDR1 MNHEY and CDR2 SVGAGI. The CDR3 is 15 residues long. V dropped 5 bases and J dropped 2 bases, with 14 bases sitting between them. DNA of the CDR3: TGTGCCAGCAGTCCAACTTCGAGTTACACAGATACGCAGTATTTT. Translation gives CASSPTSSYTDTQYF.

The CDR3 reads CASSPAGNNQPQHF. For the CDR3, the DNA is TGTGCCAGCAGCCCCGCGGGGAACAATCAGCCCCAGCATTTT. The V call is TRBV7-9, the J call TRBJ1-5; D not resolved. The CDR3 consists of 14 residues. V shed 5 bases and J shed 3 bases, with 11 bases lying between them. The germline V gene encodes CDR1 SEHNR and CDR2 FQNEAQ (reference sequence). Filled out from reference TRBV7-9 and TRBJ1-5, the complete variable domain reads DTGVSQNPRHKITKRGQNVTFRCDPISEHNRLYWYRQTLGQGPEFLTYFQNEAQLEKSRLLSDRFSAERPKGSFSTLEIQRTEQGDSAMYLCASSPAGNNQPQHFGDGTRLSIL.

This clone was found once. The chain combines TRBV19 with TRBJ2-1; 11 bases align to TRBD2. The junction had 7 bases not matched to a gene; V was cut back by 4 bases and J by 5 bases. The CDR3 covers 16 residues. Germline V CDR1 and CDR2: LNHDA, SQIVND (reference sequence). The CDR3: CASSTFSGRGHNEQFF. The CDR3 nucleotides read TGTGCCAGTAGTACCTTTAGCGGGAGGGGGCACAATGAGCAGTTCTTC.

The chain couples TRBV6-5 to TRBJ2-5; D assignment may be TRBD1 or TRBD2 (5 bases each). The J call may be mistaken, given a closer DNA end match to TRBJ2-7. This CDR3 region has 15 residues. Germline-derived CDR1 and CDR2 are MNHEY and SVGAGI. The CDR3 DNA follows: TGTGCCAGCAGGAACCCCGGGGCGGTCAACTACGAGCAGTACTTC. It encodes CASRNPGAVNYEQYF.

The V call is TRBV19, the J call TRBJ2-2; D ambiguous. CDR3 size: 16 residues. V was trimmed by 3 bases and J by 6 bases, leaving 17 bases between them. Germline CDR1 LNHDA, CDR2 SQIVND (reference sequence). The CDR3 region has the DNA TGTGCCAGTAGTATGGGGTACGGAAACGTTCCCGGGGAGCTGTTTTTT. Its protein is CASSMGYGNVPGELFF.

The sample holds one count of this clone. This chain connects TRBV27 to TRBJ1-5, with D maybe TRBD1 (5 bases). CDR3 length: 17 residues. CDR1 MNHEY and CDR2 SMNVEV come from the germline V gene (reference sequence). Trimming shortened V by 5 bases and J by 2 bases, and 19 bases separated the two germline ends. CDR3 residues: CASSPLAREGRNQPQHF. In nucleotides, the CDR3 is TGTGCCAGCAGTCCGCTAGCCAGGGAGGGGCGCAATCAGCCCCAGCATTTT.

The chain has TRBV5-1 and TRBJ2-1, with TRBD2 as a possible D gene (6 bases). V shed 4 bases and J shed 3 bases, with 11 bases lying between them. The length of the CDR3 is 14 residues. Germline CDR1 SGHRS, CDR2 YFSETQ. CDR3 sequence: CASSDGGGYNEQFF. Here the CDR3 DNA reads TGCGCCAGCAGCGACGGGGGTGGCTACAATGAGCAGTTCTTC.

The chain combines TRBV7-2 with TRBJ2-1, with TRBD2 identical over 10 bases. Trimming removed 3 bases from V and 0 bases from J; junction bases left unmatched: 5. The CDR3 covers 17 residues. Per germline, CDR1 SGHTA and CDR2 FQGNSA. In DNA, the CDR3 is TGTGCCAGCAGCTTCCTCCCTAGCGGGAGCTCCTACAATGAGCAGTTCTTC. It codes for CASSFLPSGSSYNEQFF.

The V gene is TRBV18, the J gene TRBJ2-5, with 7 bases matching TRBD2. This CDR3 spans 13 amino acids. Germline CDR1 and CDR2: KGHSH and LQKENI. Trimming cost V 4 bases and J 4 bases; bases outside gene matches: 3. This chain's CDR3 is CASSLGLVETQYF. The CDR3 bases are TGTGCCAGCTCACTCGGACTAGTAGAGACCCAGTACTTC.

This rearrangement joins TRBV9 to TRBJ2-7, with TRBD1 as a possible D gene (6 bases). The germline V gene has CDR1 SGDLS and CDR2 YYNGEE. The CDR3 spans 15 residues. Between the trimmed V and J ends, which lost 3 bases and 1 base, there was a span of 14 bases. In nucleotides, the CDR3 is TGTGCCAGCAGCGCCGGGACAATTGGGTCCTACGAGCAGTACTTC. Translation gives CASSAGTIGSYEQYF.

This clone was picked up one time. At the DNA level, this CDR3 is encoded by other sequences in the same sample as well. The chain combines TRBV5-1 with TRBJ2-7; 11 nucleotides match TRBD1. CDR1 is SGHRS, CDR2 YFSETQ, per germline. Trimming took 0 bases from V and 2 from J; bases not matched to a gene: 1. The CDR3 contains 15 residues. This CDR3 reads CASSLEGQGAYEQYF. In nucleotides, the CDR3 is TGCGCCAGCAGCTTGGAGGGACAGGGGGCCTACGAGCAGTACTTC. Full variable domain (rest looked up from reference TRBV5-1 and TRBJ2-7): KAGVTQTPRYLIKTRGQQVTLSCSPISGHRSVSWYQQTPGQGLQFLFEYFSETQRNKGNFPGRFSGRQFSNSRSEMNVSTLELGDSALYLCASSLEGQGAYEQYFGPGTRLTVT.

The chain couples TRBV7-9 to TRBJ2-3; 7 nucleotides agree with TRBD1. V gave up 5 bases and J gave up 4 bases; unmatched junction bases: 9. Germline V gives CDR1 SEHNR, CDR2 FQNEAQ (reference sequence). This CDR3 has 15 amino acids. CDR3 in amino acids: CASSLMTGYADTQYF. Written as DNA, the CDR3 is TGTGCCAGCAGCCTGATGACAGGGTACGCAGATACGCAGTATTTT.

This clone was recorded a few times. V is TRBV7-9 and J is TRBJ2-7; the D gene is possibly TRBD2 (7 bases). Deletions cut 4 bases from V and 5 bases from J, with 21 bases between. The germline CDR1 and CDR2 sequences are SEHNR and FQNEAQ (reference sequence). CDR3 length: 16 residues. CDR3 in amino acids: CASSSRGGAGDNEQYF. CDR3 in DNA: TGTGCCAGCAGCTCCCGCGGGGGCGCGGGAGATAACGAGCAGTACTTC.

V usage is TRBV7-8 and J usage is TRBJ2-2; D unresolved. The germline V gene has CDR1 SGHVS and CDR2 FQNEAQ. The length of the CDR3 is 15 residues. V lost 6 bases and J 0 bases, leaving 11 bases between the germline ends. The CDR3: CASRTGLANTGELFF. CDR3 DNA: TGTGCCAGCAGGACTGGGCTAGCGAACACCGGGGAGCTGTTTTTT.

This chain connects TRBV2 to TRBJ2-3; 9 nucleotides align to TRBD2. The CDR3 runs 15 residues. Germline V lookup: CDR1 SNHLY, CDR2 FYNNEI. V was pared by 3 bases and J by 2 bases, with 3 bases of the junction left unmatched. The CDR3 DNA reads TGTGCCAGCAGTGACCCTAGCGGGAACACAGATACGCAGTATTTT. Translation: CASSDPSGNTDTQYF.

This chain links TRBV6-1 with TRBJ2-7; D is unresolved. The germline V and J ends were trimmed by 10 bases and 4 bases, with 11 bases remaining between them. Germline V gene sequence: CDR1 MNHNS, CDR2 SASEGT. The CDR3 consists of 11 residues. The CDR3 reads CATRGRYEQYF. The CDR3 coding sequence is TGTGCCACTCGAGGCAGGTACGAGCAGTACTTC.

This clone was found a few times. This chain joins TRBV4-1 and TRBJ1-5; TRBD1 matches at 8 bases. The CDR3 is 14 residues long. Germline lookup yields CDR1 MGHRA and CDR2 YSYEKL. J lost 7 bases, V lost 3 bases, and 5 bases had no gene match. CDR3 sequence: CASSQTGVGQPQHF. CDR3 nucleotide sequence: TGCGCCAGCAGCCAGACAGGGGTCGGGCAGCCCCAGCATTTT.

The chain is built from TRBV27 and TRBJ2-2, with TRBD1 matching over 9 bases. CDR3 length: 16 residues. The germline V gene has CDR1 MNHEY and CDR2 SMNVEV (reference sequence). V lost 8 bases to trimming and J lost 4 bases; unmatched junction nucleotides: 11. This CDR3 reads CASGDRDRVITGELFF. The CDR3 coding sequence is TGTGCCAGCGGCGACCGGGACAGGGTCATCACCGGGGAGCTGTTTTTT.

This chain links TRBV18 with TRBJ1-2, with a tentative D call TRBD1 (5 bases). The CDR3 is made up of 13 amino acids. CDR1 and CDR2 from the germline V gene are KGHSH and LQKENI. V dropped 0 bases and J dropped 7 bases, with 9 bases sitting between them. The CDR3 loop reads CASSPPSGGGYTF. The CDR3 DNA sequence: TGTGCCAGCTCACCACCGTCGGGGGGTGGCTACACCTTC.

V usage is TRBV7-7 and J usage is TRBJ2-2; D gene unclear. This CDR3 spans 13 amino acids. Germline CDR1 and CDR2: SSHAT and FNYEAQ (reference sequence). V lost 5 bases and J 4 bases, leaving 8 bases between the germline ends. As DNA, the CDR3 is TGTGCCAGCAGCCTGAAATCCACCGGGGAGCTGTTTTTT. Translation gives CASSLKSTGELFF.